This is a list of T cell receptor beta chains from one sample in a study of spatial heterogeneity in lung cancer. In TCRdb, the 5' RACE reads were re-called with MiXCR into one record per CDR3 protein. Of about 92,000 distinct CDR3 sequences listed, 10% to 15% were seen once; the top ten hold roughly two fifths. The sample was PBMCs, taken at surgery. The receptors derive from a male donor with early-stage non-small cell lung cancer. Each CDR3 is given with its conserved first and last residue. A D gene is named only where the DNA matches it firmly. Not all rows give a size; the values are once, few, many and, for expanded clones, a class.

TRBJ2-2,TRBD2,TRBV11-2,15,few,TGTGCCAGCAGCGCTACTAGCGGGGGGACCGGGGAGCTGTTTTTT,CASSATSGGTGELFF
TRBJ2-3,NA,TRBV6-2/TRBV6-3,17,NA,TGTGCCAGCACCCTTGGAAGGCTTGCTTCTAGCACAGATACGCAGTATTTT,CASTLGRLASSTDTQYF
TRBJ2-6,TRBD1,TRBV19,15,NA,TGTGCCAGTAGTCCGGACAGGGCTGGGGCCAACGTCCTGACTTTC,CASSPDRAGANVLTF
TRBJ2-5,NA,TRBV5-5,17,many,TGTGCCAGCAGCTTGGCGGATGACGGCCGGGCTCAAGAGACCCAGTACTTC,CASSLADDGRAQETQYF
TRBJ2-2,NA,TRBV2,14,few,TGTGCCAGCAGTGTTCTGGGGAACACCGGGGAGCTGTTTTTT,CASSVLGNTGELFF
TRBJ1-4,TRBD1,TRBV28,15,NA,TGTGCCAGCAGCCTCATTGACAGGGGAGCTAAAAAACTGTTTTTT,CASSLIDRGAKKLFF
TRBJ2-7,NA,TRBV29-1,11,NA,TGCAGCGTTGAAGGTGGGGCAGGGCAGTACTTC,CSVEGGAGQYF
TRBJ1-2,TRBD1,TRBV9,14,many,TGTGCCAGCAGCGTAGGGACAGGGACCTATGGCTACACCTTC,CASSVGTGTYGYTF
TRBJ2-3,TRBD1,TRBV7-3,16,NA,TGTGCCAGCAGCTCACAGGGGGCGCGGGGCACAGATACGCAGTATTTT,CASSSQGARGTDTQYF
TRBJ2-1,TRBD2,TRBV24-1,15,NA,TGTGCCACCAGTGATCCCCGAGCGGGGGACAATGAGCAGTTCTTC,CATSDPRAGDNEQFF
TRBJ2-2,TRBD2,TRBV7-2,15,NA,TGTGCCAGCAGCCCCCTAGCGGGGGGCACCGGGGAGCTGTTTTTT,CASSPLAGGTGELFF
TRBJ2-3,NA,TRBV13,16,few,TGTGCCAGCAGCTCTGGCGGGCGGATTAGCACAGATACGCAGTATTTT,CASSSGGRISTDTQYF
TRBJ1-1,TRBD1,TRBV6-1,15,few,TGTGCCAGCAGTGAATGGGACAGGGCAAAGATTGAAGCTTTCTTT,CASSEWDRAKIEAFF
TRBJ2-2,TRBD1,TRBV12-3/TRBV12-4,14,few,TGTGCCAGCAGCGGACAGGTTAACACCGGGGAGCTGTTTTTT,CASSGQVNTGELFF
TRBJ2-7,NA,TRBV28,17,NA,TGTGCCAGCAGTTTCTCATACGGACAGTCGCCCAACTACGAGCAGTACTTC,CASSFSYGQSPNYEQYF
TRBJ1-1,TRBD1,TRBV5-1,14,few,TGCGCCAGCAGCTTCGACAGGGGGGTCTCTGAAGCTTTCTTT,CASSFDRGVSEAFF
TRBJ1-2,NA,TRBV28,13,NA,TGTGCCAGCAGCCCAGGGACCGTCTATGGCTACACCTTC,CASSPGTVYGYTF